The rows below give T cell receptor beta chains drawn from one sample of a study of blood T cell repertoires in COVID-19. The protocol was immunoSEQ multiplex PCR, while the TCRdb copy is restricted to in-frame clones and leaves out a portion. The table includes 130,000 to 150,000 clones, roughly four fifths detected once. Sequences were obtained from peripheral blood. Receptors were obtained from a human donor with acute or convalescent COVID-19. The donor label of this sample is uncertain. Both conserved end residues are part of each CDR3. The D gene is left open where the match is weak. Not every row has a clone size; where given, it reads once, few, many or a size class.

D gene,CDR3 length,clone size,V gene,J gene,CDR3 protein,CDR3 DNA
TRBD1,14,NA,TRBV2,TRBJ1-6,CASRGTGDNSPLHF,TGTGCCAGCAGGGGGACAGGGGATAATTCACCCCTCCACTTT
TRBD1,15,NA,TRBV11-2,TRBJ1-2,CASSPGTGVNYGYTF,TGTGCCAGCAGCCCAGGGACAGGAGTTAACTATGGCTACACCTTC
NA,14,NA,TRBV19,TRBJ1-1,CASTPRREGTEAFF,TGTGCCAGTACCCCCCGCCGGGAGGGCACTGAAGCTTTCTTT
TRBD1,15,NA,TRBV13,TRBJ2-7,CASSLAQDRVGEQYF,TGTGCCAGCAGCTTAGCCCAGGACAGGGTCGGCGAGCAGTACTTC
NA,17,NA,TRBV7-5,TRBJ1-5,CARSVRPRTGGSQPQHF,TGTGCCAGAAGCGTCAGACCCCGGACAGGGGGTTCTCAGCCCCAGCATTTT
NA,12,few,TRBV10-2,TRBJ2-7,CASSESLYEQYF,TGCGCCAGCAGTGAGAGCTTATACGAGCAGTACTTC
NA,16,NA,TRBV24-1,TRBJ2-3,CATSDSLGSLGDTQYF,TGTGCCACCAGTGATTCCCTCGGGTCCCTCGGGGATACGCAGTATTTT
TRBD2,15,NA,TRBV5-6,TRBJ2-2,CASSSRLAGHRELFF,TGTGCCAGCAGCTCGAGACTAGCGGGGCACCGGGAGCTGTTTTTT
NA,14,once,TRBV4-1,TRBJ1-1,CASSQITGTTEAFF,TGCGCCAGCAGCCAAATTACAGGGACCACTGAAGCTTTCTTT
TRBD1,15,NA,TRBV5-5,TRBJ1-2,CASSLAQGARYGYTF,TGTGCCAGCAGCTTGGCCCAGGGGGCAAGGTATGGCTACACCTTC
TRBD1,14,NA,TRBV6-5,TRBJ2-1,CASSSRTGFNEQFF,TGTGCCAGCAGCTCACGGACAGGGTTCAATGAGCAGTTCTTC
TRBD1,14,NA,TRBV30,TRBJ1-1,CAWSKDRGGAEAFF,TGTGCCTGGAGTAAAGACAGGGGGGGAGCTGAAGCTTTCTTT
NA,13,NA,TRBV24-1,TRBJ1-2,CATSDSPGGSYTF,TGTGCCACCAGTGATTCACCGGGGGGAAGCTACACCTTC
NA,13,NA,TRBV29-1,TRBJ1-1,CSARQGGVTEAFF,TGCAGCGCCAGGCAGGGAGGGGTCACTGAAGCTTTCTTT
TRBD2,18,NA,TRBV11-2,TRBJ2-3,CASSLMSLAETSTDTQYF,TGTGCCAGCAGCTTAATGAGCCTAGCGGAAACTAGCACAGATACGCAGTATTTT
NA,17,NA,TRBV18,TRBJ2-1,CASSPAERDTIYNEQFF,TGTGCCAGCTCACCTGCTGAACGGGACACTATCTACAATGAGCAGTTCTTC
TRBD1,16,NA,TRBV10-2,TRBJ1-3,CASSGFDRDSGNTIYF,TGCGCCAGCAGTGGATTCGACAGGGACTCTGGAAACACCATATATTTT
TRBD1,16,NA,TRBV9,TRBJ1-3,CASSITGGPSGNTIYF,TGTGCCAGCAGCATTACAGGGGGGCCCTCTGGAAACACCATATATTTT
NA,13,NA,TRBV7-9,TRBJ1-5,CASSPTGDQPQHF,TGTGCCAGCAGCCCGACAGGTGATCAGCCCCAGCATTTT
TRBD1,11,NA,TRBV6-5,TRBJ1-1,CASGDSPEAFF,TGTGCCAGCGGGGACAGCCCTGAAGCTTTCTTT
NA,15,NA,TRBV27,TRBJ1-6,CASSFINIYNSPLHF,TGTGCCAGCAGCTTTATAAACATCTATAATTCACCCCTCCACTTT
TRBD2,14,NA,TRBV20-1,TRBJ2-1,CSASLAGTYNEQFF,TGCAGTGCTAGTTTAGCGGGGACCTACAATGAGCAGTTCTTC
TRBD1,14,NA,TRBV14,TRBJ2-7,CASAAGTGYYEQYF,TGTGCCAGCGCGGCCGGGACAGGATACTACGAGCAGTACTTC
TRBD1,14,NA,TRBV29-1,TRBJ2-2,CSVRGQGNTGELFF,TGCAGCGTCAGGGGACAGGGGAACACCGGGGAGCTGTTTTTT
NA,13,NA,TRBV30,TRBJ2-5,CAWSQGRGETQYF,TGTGCCTGGAGCCAAGGGCGGGGAGAGACCCAGTACTTC
NA,16,NA,TRBV6-1,TRBJ1-6,CASSDSGPSPHSPLHF,TGTGCCAGCAGTGATAGTGGGCCTTCACCCCATTCACCCCTCCACTTT
NA,14,NA,TRBV2,TRBJ2-2,CASRPNKITGELFF,TGTGCCAGCAGGCCGAACAAGATCACCGGGGAGCTGTTTTTT
NA,16,NA,TRBV5-5,TRBJ2-1,CASSRGQSISYNEQFF,TGTGCCAGCAGCCGAGGACAGAGTATCTCCTACAATGAGCAGTTCTTC
NA,16,NA,TRBV12-5,TRBJ2-7,CASGPAPRGLPDEQYF,TGTGCTAGTGGCCCCGCACCCCGGGGACTGCCGGACGAGCAGTACTTC
TRBD1,15,NA,TRBV18,TRBJ2-7,CASSSDRVYVYEQYF,TGTGCCAGCTCATCGGACAGGGTATATGTGTACGAGCAGTACTTC
TRBD1,15,NA,TRBV5-1,TRBJ1-1,CASSNTGGLGTEAFF,TGCGCCAGCAGCAATACAGGGGGCCTCGGGACTGAAGCTTTCTTT
NA,17,NA,TRBV21-1,TRBJ1-1,CASSNTRSAFMNTEAFF,TGTGCCAGCAGCAATACCAGGTCCGCCTTCATGAACACTGAAGCTTTCTTT
NA,16,NA,TRBV7-9,TRBJ1-4,CASSTYRASGNEKLFF,TGTGCCAGCAGCACCTACAGGGCCTCTGGGAATGAAAAACTGTTTTTT
NA,14,NA,TRBV3-1/TRBV3-2,TRBJ1-2,CASSQPMQGHGYTF,TGTGCCAGCAGCCAGCCCATGCAGGGTCATGGCTACACCTTC
TRBD1,17,NA,TRBV5-4,TRBJ2-3,CASTQTGKGKNTDTQYF,TGTGCCAGCACCCAGACAGGGAAGGGGAAGAACACAGATACGCAGTATTTT
NA,14,NA,TRBV21-1,TRBJ2-3,CASSKASGADTQYF,TGTGCCAGCAGCAAAGCTAGCGGGGCAGATACGCAGTATTTT
NA,14,many,TRBV2,TRBJ2-4,CASSEERRRDIQYF,TGTGCCAGCAGTGAGGAGCGGCGTCGGGACATTCAGTACTTC
TRBD1,14,NA,TRBV9,TRBJ2-5,CASSVATTGETQYF,TGTGCCAGCAGCGTAGCTACGACAGGGGAGACCCAGTACTTC
NA,15,NA,TRBV5-1,TRBJ1-5,CASSLDGQLNQPQHF,TGCGCCAGCAGCCTGGACGGACAGCTTAATCAGCCCCAGCATTTT
NA,13,NA,TRBV24-1,TRBJ2-3,CATRDILTDTQYF,TGTGCCACCAGGGACATTCTCACAGATACGCAGTATTTT
NA,16,NA,TRBV5-4,TRBJ1-1,CASSLGTFGRNTEAFF,TGTGCCAGCAGCTTGGGGACTTTCGGGAGGAACACTGAAGCTTTCTTT
NA,14,NA,TRBV29-1,TRBJ2-3,CSVERTRGQDTQYF,TGCAGCGTTGAAAGGACAAGAGGACAAGATACGCAGTATTTT
TRBD1,18,NA,TRBV27,TRBJ1-6,CASSDRGLSSLYNSPLHF,TGTGCCAGCAGCGACAGGGGGCTGTCCTCCCTCTATAATTCACCCCTCCACTTT
NA,13,NA,TRBV29-1,TRBJ1-6,CSVGEGRGSPLHF,TGCAGCGTTGGTGAAGGCCGGGGGTCACCCCTCCACTTT
TRBD1,14,NA,TRBV29-1,TRBJ1-1,CSAKPGQGGTEAFF,TGCAGCGCTAAACCGGGACAGGGGGGAACTGAAGCTTTCTTT
NA,14,few,TRBV5-4,TRBJ1-2,CASSLERELWGYTF,TGTGCCAGCAGCCTCGAGAGAGAGCTCTGGGGCTACACCTTC
TRBD1,13,NA,TRBV7-9,TRBJ1-1,CASTPGQGAEAFF,TGTGCCAGCACTCCGGGACAGGGCGCTGAAGCTTTCTTT
NA,13,NA,TRBV6-5,TRBJ2-5,CASSIAYQETQYF,TGTGCCAGCAGTATCGCGTACCAAGAGACCCAGTACTTC
TRBD1,14,NA,TRBV6-1,TRBJ1-1,CASSEAGTDTEAFF,TGTGCCAGCAGTGAAGCCGGGACAGACACTGAAGCTTTCTTT
TRBD1,15,NA,TRBV6-5,TRBJ1-1,CASSYRGTGITEAFF,TGTGCCAGCAGTTACCGGGGGACAGGGATCACTGAAGCTTTCTTT
NA,14,NA,TRBV7-8,TRBJ1-5,CASSLGGGNQPQHF,TGTGCCAGCAGCTTAGGGGGAGGGAATCAGCCCCAGCATTTT
NA,14,NA,TRBV5-4,TRBJ2-5,CASSLARTYETQYF,TGTGCCAGCAGCTTGGCTAGAACCTACGAGACCCAGTACTTC
NA,14,NA,TRBV3-1/TRBV3-2,TRBJ1-2,CASSQTRQGKGYTF,TGTGCCAGCAGCCAAACGAGGCAGGGCAAAGGCTACACCTTC
TRBD2,17,NA,TRBV11-2,TRBJ2-2,CASGTPLTGGHTGELFF,TGTGCCAGCGGGACGCCCCTCACGGGGGGACACACCGGGGAGCTGTTTTTT
NA,16,NA,TRBV7-6,TRBJ2-3,CASSLVVESSTDTQYF,TGTGCCAGCAGCTTAGTCGTAGAGTCTAGCACAGATACGCAGTATTTT
NA,13,few,TRBV19,TRBJ1-5,CASSRQSNQPQHF,TGTGCCAGTAGCCGACAGTCGAATCAGCCCCAGCATTTT
NA,13,NA,TRBV5-4,TRBJ1-2,CASSMEGEYGYTF,TGTGCCAGCAGCATGGAGGGAGAATATGGCTACACCTTC